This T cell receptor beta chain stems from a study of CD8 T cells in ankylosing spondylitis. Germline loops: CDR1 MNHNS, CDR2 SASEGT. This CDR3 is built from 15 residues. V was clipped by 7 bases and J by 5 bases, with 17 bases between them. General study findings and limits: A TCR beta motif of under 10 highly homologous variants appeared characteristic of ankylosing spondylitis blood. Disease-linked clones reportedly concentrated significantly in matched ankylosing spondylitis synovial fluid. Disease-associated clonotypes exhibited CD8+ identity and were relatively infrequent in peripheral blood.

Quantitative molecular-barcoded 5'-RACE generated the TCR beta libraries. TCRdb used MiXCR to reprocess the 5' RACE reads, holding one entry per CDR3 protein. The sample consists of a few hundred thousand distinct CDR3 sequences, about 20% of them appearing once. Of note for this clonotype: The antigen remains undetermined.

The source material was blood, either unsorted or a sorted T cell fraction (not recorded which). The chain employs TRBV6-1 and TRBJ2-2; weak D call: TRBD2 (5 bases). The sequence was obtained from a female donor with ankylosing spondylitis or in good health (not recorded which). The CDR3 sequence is CASTQDWSGTGELFF. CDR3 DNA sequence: TGTGCCAGCACCCAGGACTGGTCGGGGACCGGGGAGCTGTTTTTT.